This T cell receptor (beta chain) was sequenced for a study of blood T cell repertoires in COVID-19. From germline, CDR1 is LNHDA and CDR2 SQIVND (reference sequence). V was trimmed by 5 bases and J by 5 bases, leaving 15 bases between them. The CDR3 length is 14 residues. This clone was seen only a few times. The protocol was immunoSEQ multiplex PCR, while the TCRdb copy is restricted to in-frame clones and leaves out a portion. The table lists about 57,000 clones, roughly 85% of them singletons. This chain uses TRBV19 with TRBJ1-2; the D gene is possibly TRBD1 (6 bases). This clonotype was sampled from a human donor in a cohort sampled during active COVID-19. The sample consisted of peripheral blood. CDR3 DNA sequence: TGTGCCAGTAGTTACGCTAGGACAGCGTATGGCTACACCTTC. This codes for CASSYARTAYGYTF.